There are a few counts of the clone carrying this TCR beta chain. Antigen specificity is unknown. V shed 5 bases and J shed 11 bases, with 18 bases lying between them. The CDR3 runs to 13 residues. TCRdb itself ran the reads through MiXCR, one entry per CDR3 protein. The repertoire holds about 150,000 distinct CDR3 sequences, with about a quarter as singletons. The data derive from a study of T cell repertoires in cytomegalovirus infection. Regarding the study as a whole: Carriers of CMV plus the relevant HLA were identified by cumulative public TCR beta family frequency. Within the response measured ex vivo, HLA-C-restricted CMV-specific TCR beta clonotypes were dominant.

The gene calls are TRBV12-3 or TRBV12-4 and TRBJ1-1; the D gene is possibly TRBD1 (5 bases). The sequenced material came from PBMCs. The receptor was derived from a human donor in good health (CMV status not recorded). Some clones in this sample may be carry-over from other donors' samples. The chain's CDR3 is CASSPLGLGRAFF. DNA for the CDR3: TGTGCCAGCAGTCCATTGGGACTAGGTCGGGCTTTCTTT.